The sequence of this T cell receptor beta chain was determined in a study of CD8+ T cells in alopecia areata. It was from PBMCs that CD4+ and CD8+ T cells were sorted. A remark on this clone: Its cognate antigen is unknown.

General study findings and limits: Shared TCR sequences were less clear between patients than in mice, possibly partly from HLA diversity. Scalp samples also yield sequences of resident alphabeta T cells from normal skin. Clonality was higher in lesional than normal scalp, especially in alopecia totalis/universalis.

After removal of 10 bases from V and 2 bases from J, the junction contained 4 bases not matched to a gene. From germline, CDR1 is MNHNS and CDR2 SASEGT. CDR3 size: 12 residues. cDNA prepared by RNA extraction and subsequent reverse transcription served as the template for sequencing. Profiling relied on immunoSEQ multiplex PCR, and the TCRdb table lists in-frame clones only, not all of them. The profile shows about 140,000 clones, 50% to 60% of them singletons. This chain connects TRBV6-1 to TRBJ1-1, with 7 positions matching TRBD1. The receptor comes from a human donor in good health. Material: CD4+ T cells sorted from blood. The CDR3 DNA reads TGTGCCATTGACAGGGTTAACACTGAAGCTTTCTTT. As protein: CAIDRVNTEAFF.